Each of the 21 T cell receptor beta chains below was sequenced from the same sample in a study of T cells in localized non-small cell lung cancer. Profiling relied on immunoSEQ multiplex PCR, and the TCRdb table lists in-frame clones only, not all of them. Seen here are 9,800 or so clones, around 42% observed once, and the top ten hold 3% to 4.5%. The specimen comprised lymph node tissue, sampled before any cancer treatment. These receptors came from a woman aged 35-75 years with stage I lung adenocarcinoma.

The chain has TRBV6-8 and TRBJ1-3, with D uncertain. The V and J ends lost 6 bases and 4 bases respectively, with 13 bases between them. CDR3 length: 14 residues. Germline loops: CDR1 MNHGY, CDR2 SAAAGT. In DNA form, the CDR3 reads TGTGCCAGCAGGAGAGACACAGCAGGAAACACCATATATTTT. This translates into CASRRDTAGNTIYF.

This clone was counted a few times. This chain uses TRBV9 with TRBJ2-3; D is uncertain. Germline-derived CDR1 and CDR2 are SGDLS and YYNGEE. CDR3 length equals 15 residues. Trimming pared 6 bases from V and 3 bases from J, leaving 17 bases between. For the CDR3, the DNA is TGTGCCAGCACCCCCGATGGCCCGCCAACAGATACGCAGTATTTT. Translating it yields CASTPDGPPTDTQYF.

The genes are TRBV19 and TRBJ1-3; D remains ambiguous. The CDR3 loop spans 12 amino acids. The V gene lost 8 bases and the J gene lost 2 bases, with 7 bases spanning the gap. Germline V gene lookup returns CDR1 LNHDA and CDR2 SQIVND (reference sequence). DNA for the CDR3: TGTGCCAGTCCCGGGCCTGGAAACACCATATATTTT. It yields the protein CASPGPGNTIYF.

The chain employs TRBV30 and TRBJ1-1; D is undetermined. V gave up 3 bases and J gave up 2 bases, with 4 bases separating them. Germline V lookup: CDR1 GTSNPN, CDR2 SVGIG (reference sequence). CDR3 length equals 11 residues. The CDR3 spells CAWSFNTEAFF. DNA for the CDR3: TGTGCCTGGAGCTTTAACACTGAAGCTTTCTTT.

The chain couples TRBV5-1 to TRBJ2-2; D gene unclear. This CDR3 has 14 residues. CDR1 is SGHRS, CDR2 YFSETQ, per germline. V dropped 0 bases and J dropped 4 bases, with 7 bases sitting between them. DNA of the CDR3: TGCGCCAGCAGCTTGGACAGTCTCACCGGGGAGCTGTTTTTT. Translation: CASSLDSLTGELFF.

V is TRBV10-1 and J is TRBJ2-7; D is perhaps TRBD1 or TRBD2 (5 bases each). The CDR3 is made up of 13 amino acids. Germline values: CDR1 WNHNN, CDR2 SYGVQD (reference sequence). V gave up 3 bases and J gave up 13 bases, with 19 bases separating them. The CDR3 loop reads CASSESGDLLPYF. DNA for the CDR3: TGCGCCAGCAGTGAAAGTGGGGACCTCCTTCCATACTTC.

This clone was counted a few times. Read coverage stops 1 residue before the CDR3 terminus; the germline J gene supplies the remainder. V and J are TRBV10-3 and TRBJ2-3, with 10 bases aligning to TRBD2. The germline gives CDR1 ENHRY, CDR2 SYGVKD. The CDR3 spans 13 residues. V lost 2 bases to trimming and J lost 8 bases; unmatched junction nucleotides: 1. CDR3 DNA (partial): TGTGCCATCAGTGAGGTAGCGGGGGGTACGCAGTAT. Amino acids: CAISEVAGGTQY. The CDR3 reads in full as CAISEVAGGTQYF.

This clone was seen more than once but under ten times. This chain links TRBV11-3 with TRBJ2-6, with 7 bases lining up with TRBD1. The CDR3 totals 16 residues. Unmatched junction bases numbered 5, after V lost 2 bases and J lost 4 bases. Germline CDR1 and CDR2: SGHNT and YENEEA. CDR3 sequence reads: CASSLRGQGGANVLTF. The CDR3 DNA is TGTGCCAGCAGCTTAAGGGGGCAAGGAGGGGCCAACGTCCTGACTTTC.

The sample holds a few counts of this clone. The chain uses TRBV2 and TRBJ2-3, with 12 bases aligning to TRBD1. This CDR3 contains 19 residues. In germline, CDR1 is SNHLY, CDR2 FYNNEI. After removal of 6 bases from V and 4 bases from J, the junction contained 17 bases not matched to a gene. The CDR3 bases are TGTGCCAGCAGCCATACGGGACAGGGGGCGGAAGGTAGACCAGATACGCAGTATTTT. Translation: CASSHTGQGAEGRPDTQYF.

V gene TRBV11-3 combines with J gene TRBJ1-2; TRBD1 matches at 10 bases. V dropped 1 base and J dropped 0; count of bases not matched to a gene: 11. Germline V gene lookup returns CDR1 SGHNT and CDR2 YENEEA. The CDR3 is 19 amino acids. Here the CDR3 reads CASSLGFGTGANSNYGYTF. The CDR3 DNA sequence: TGTGCCAGCAGCTTAGGGTTCGGGACAGGGGCCAACTCTAACTATGGCTACACCTTC. The full variable domain, its missing parts supplied by reference TRBV11-3 and TRBJ1-2, is EAGVVQSPRYKIIEKKQPVAFWCNPISGHNTLYWYLQNLGQGPELLIRYENEEAVDDSQLPKDRFSAERLKGVDSTLKIQPAELGDSAVYLCASSLGFGTGANSNYGYTFGSGTRLTVV.

This clone was counted between two and nine times. This chain links TRBV9 with TRBJ1-5; no clear D. This CDR3 spans 14 amino acids. The germline V gene encodes CDR1 SGDLS and CDR2 YYNGEE. The V and J ends lost 8 bases and 2 bases respectively, with 14 bases between them. The CDR3 coding sequence is TGTGCCAGGGCCTGGGCGGCGCGCAATCAGCCCCAGCATTTT. Its protein product is CARAWAARNQPQHF.

In its sample, this clone was seen a few times. The V gene is TRBV11-3, the J gene TRBJ1-2; weak D call: TRBD1 (5 bases). This CDR3 is 15 amino acids long. Trimming cost V 3 bases and J 6 bases, with 17 bases left between them. Germline V CDR1 and CDR2: SGHNT, YENEEA. The DNA for the CDR3 is TGTGCCAGCAGCTTGGCCAGGGCAGGGACCCATGGCTACACCTTC. It codes for CASSLARAGTHGYTF.

This clone has only a few counts. The rearrangement joins TRBV27 to TRBJ1-3; 7 bases map to TRBD1. The CDR3 extends over 16 amino acids. CDR1 MNHEY and CDR2 SMNVEV come from the germline V gene (reference sequence). Losses at the gene ends were 0 bases for V and 0 bases for J; bases not matched to a gene: 2. The CDR3 loop is CASSLSPGGSGNTIYF. The CDR3 DNA reads as TGTGCCAGCAGTTTATCGCCAGGGGGCTCTGGAAACACCATATATTTT.

The CDR3 reads CASSRLGDTTDTQYF. The CDR3 DNA sequence: TGCGCCAGCAGCCGACTGGGGGATACCACAGATACGCAGTATTTT. The chain couples TRBV5-1 to TRBJ2-3; either TRBD1 or TRBD2 may supply D (5 bases each). Looked up from germline, CDR1 is SGHRS and CDR2 is YFSETQ. Trimming shortened V by 4 bases and J by 2 bases, and 14 bases separated the two germline ends. The CDR3 contains 15 residues.

The genes are TRBV9 and TRBJ2-2, with D perhaps matching TRBD2 (5 bases). V lost 5 bases, J lost 4 bases, and 9 bases lay in between. CDR3 length equals 13 residues. Germline V gene lookup returns CDR1 SGDLS and CDR2 YYNGEE. In DNA form, the CDR3 reads TGTGCCAGCAGTCGGGATCTCACCGGGGAGCTGTTTTTT. Its translation is CASSRDLTGELFF.

This clone is classed as medium-sized (0.01 to 0.1%). V usage is TRBV6-8 and J usage is TRBJ2-7, with TRBD1 matching over 8 bases. V dropped 0 bases and J dropped 6; count of bases not matched to a gene: 7. There are 15 residues in the CDR3. Germline CDR1 reads MNHGY; CDR2 reads SAAAGT. In DNA, the CDR3 is TGTGCCAGCAGTTACTCGTCGGACAGGGTCTCCGAGCAGTACTTC. It codes for CASSYSSDRVSEQYF.

With respect to this clone: One junction end does not reproduce the germline sequence, and a read error may be involved. The rearrangement links TRBV11-3 to TRBJ2-5, with D perhaps assigned TRBD1 or TRBD2 (6 bases each). The germline V gene encodes CDR1 SGHNT and CDR2 YENEEA. The CDR3 extends over 15 amino acids. CDR3 sequence: CASGGQGMHQETQYF. The CDR3 DNA is TGTGCCAGCGGGGGGCAGGGTATGCACCAAGARACCCAGTACTTC. Full variable domain (remainder filled in from reference TRBV11-3 and TRBJ2-5): EAGVVQSPRYKIIEKKQPVAFWCNPISGHNTLYWYLQNLGQGPELLIRYENEEAVDDSQLPKDRFSAERLKGVDSTLKIQPAELGDSAVYLCASGGQGMHQETQYFGPGTRLLVL.

The chain uses TRBV6-8 and TRBJ1-6, with 8 bases matching TRBD1. The CDR3 totals 19 residues. Germline assignment: CDR1 MNHGY and CDR2 SAAAGT. V lost 0 bases and J lost 10; bases outside the gene matches: 17. CDR3 region: CASSYSKVLWGPGGSPLHF. The CDR3 bases are TGTGCCAGCAGTTACTCGAAAGTTTTATGGGGTCCAGGGGGCTCACCCCTCCACTTT.

CDR3 bases: TGCGCCAGCAGCCAATCGGGTGGGAATTCACCCCTCCACTTT. Amino acids: CASSQSGGNSPLHF. V and J are TRBV4-1 and TRBJ1-6; D is unresolved. The CDR3 runs to 14 residues. CDR1 and CDR2 (germline): MGHRA, YSYEKL. Trimming took off 2 bases at V and 7 bases at J, with 9 bases between the two ends.

This chain connects TRBV28 to TRBJ2-5; TRBD2 might be the D (5 bases). The germline CDR1 and CDR2 sequences are MDHEN and SYDVKM. Trimming cost V 1 base and J 5 bases, with 11 bases left between them. This CDR3 has 14 residues. CDR3 residues: CASSLSGTGETQYF. For the CDR3, the DNA is TGTGCCAGCAGTTTATCTGGCACGGGGGAGACCCAGTACTTC.

The chain couples TRBV12-5 to TRBJ2-3, with D perhaps matching TRBD2 (6 bases). Per germline, CDR1 LGHNT and CDR2 FRNRAP. The CDR3 length is 16 residues. Trimming pared 7 bases from V and 2 bases from J, leaving 19 bases between. In DNA form, the CDR3 reads TGTGCTAGTGCCGACACGCTCCGGGAGTTCACAGATACGCAGTATTTT. Residues: CASADTLREFTDTQYF. Variable domain in full (rest from reference TRBV12-5 and TRBJ2-3): DARVTQTPRHKVTEMGQEVTMRCQPILGHNTVFWYRQTMMQGLELLAYFRNRAPLDDSGMPKDRFSAEMPDATLATLKIQPSEPRDSAVYFCASADTLREFTDTQYFGPGTRLTVL.